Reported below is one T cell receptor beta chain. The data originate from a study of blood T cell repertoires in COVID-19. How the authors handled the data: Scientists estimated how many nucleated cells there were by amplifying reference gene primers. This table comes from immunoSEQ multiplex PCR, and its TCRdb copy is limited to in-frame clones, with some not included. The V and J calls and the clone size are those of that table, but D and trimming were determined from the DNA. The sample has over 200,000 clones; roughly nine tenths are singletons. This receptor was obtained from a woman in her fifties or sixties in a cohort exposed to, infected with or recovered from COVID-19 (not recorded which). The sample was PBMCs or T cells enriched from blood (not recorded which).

The CDR3 sequence: CASSLSTKNTGELFF. The DNA of the CDR3 is TGTGCCAGCAGCTTATCCACAAAGAACACCGGGGAGCTGTTTTTT. The chain couples TRBV7-6 to TRBJ2-2, with D unclear. This CDR3 has 15 residues. CDR1 and CDR2 from the germline V gene are SGHVS and FNYEAQ. Trimming removed 2 bases at V and 1 base at J, with 8 bases between.